This T cell receptor (beta chain) was profiled in a study of T cells in localized non-small cell lung cancer. General observations from the study: For the top 100 tumor clones, a median around 61 also appeared in adjacent lung.

The CDR3 runs to 12 residues. Trimming shortened V by 4 bases and J by 6 bases, and 8 bases separated the two germline ends. From germline, CDR1 is SGHKS and CDR2 YYEKEE (reference sequence). The method was immunoSEQ multiplex PCR; TCRdb's version includes in-frame clones alone and lacks a portion of them. The table has 65,000 to 90,000 clones, around 80% seen once. A few counts support this clone. Its matching antigen is unknown. This sample comprised PBMCs, obtained before any cancer treatment. V and J are TRBV5-5 and TRBJ2-1, with TRBD1 as a possible D gene (5 bases). The source of this sequence is a man between 35 and 75 years old with stage II squamous cell lung carcinoma. This CDR3 is CASSGARNEQFF. The CDR3 DNA reads TGTGCCAGCAGCGGGGCCCGCAATGAGCAGTTCTTC.